The 8 T cell receptor beta chains presented below share a single source sample, sequenced in a study of shared T cell receptors in the human thymus. Libraries were prepared by immunoSEQ multiplex PCR; TCRdb keeps only in-frame clonotypes and omits some of them. The profile shows hundreds of thousands of clones, 87% of them singletons. These data also formed part of another study, on human thymus T cells.

Specimen: thymocytes. The receptors shown here come from a boy in the first two years of life with a congenital heart defect.

The J gene is TRBJ1-2, the V gene TRBV9; the D gene is possibly TRBD1 (6 bases). The CDR3 runs to 14 residues. Trimming left V 1 base short and J 3 bases short, with 10 bases between. CDR1 and CDR2 from the germline V gene are SGDLS and YYNGEE. The CDR3 nucleotides read TGTGCCAGCAGCGTAATGACAGGCGACTATGGCTACACCTTC. Its protein is CASSVMTGDYGYTF. Full variable domain (remainder filled in from reference TRBV9 and TRBJ1-2): DSGVTQTPKHLITATGQRVTLRCSPRSGDLSVYWYQQSLDQGLQFLIQYYNGEERAKGNILERFSAQQFPDLHSELNLSSLELGDSALYFCASSVMTGDYGYTFGSGTRLTVV.

The genes are TRBV5-1 and TRBJ2-7; 9 bases agree with TRBD2. Germline CDR1 and CDR2: SGHRS and YFSETQ. With 5 bases clipped from V and 5 bases from J, the junction kept 2 bases outside the gene matches. This CDR3 has 12 amino acids. This CDR3 is CASRRLADEQYF. The CDR3 DNA reads as TGCGCCAGCAGGAGACTAGCGGACGAGCAGTACTTC.

The chain uses TRBV5-1 and TRBJ1-1; D might be TRBD1 (5 bases). From germline, CDR1 is SGHRS and CDR2 YFSETQ. The V gene lost 0 bases and the J gene lost 5 bases, with 8 bases spanning the gap. The length of the CDR3 is 13 residues. As DNA, the CDR3 is TGCGCCAGCAGCTTGGACAGGTGGACTGAAGCTTTCTTT. Encoded protein: CASSLDRWTEAFF.

This clone has just one count. V usage is TRBV7-2 and J usage is TRBJ2-7, with 8 bases fitting TRBD1. Germline CDR1 is SGHTA and CDR2 is FQGNSA. CDR3 length: 13 residues. V lost 4 bases, J lost 5 bases, and 4 bases stayed unmatched. The CDR3 sequence is CASSSDRVDEQYF. CDR3 DNA sequence: TGTGCCAGCAGCTCGGACAGGGTAGACGAGCAGTACTTC.

V is TRBV10-3 and J is TRBJ2-3, with 10 nucleotides matching TRBD2. Per germline, CDR1 ENHRY and CDR2 SYGVKD. This CDR3 has 16 amino acids. The ends lost 6 bases at V and 5 bases at J; junction bases unmatched: 11. The CDR3 region is CAISGQEASGRDTQYF. The DNA for the CDR3 is TGTGCCATCAGCGGGCAGGAGGCTAGCGGGAGAGATACGCAGTATTTT.

The chain's CDR3 is CASSLSSQGRGIANYGYTF. The CDR3 region has the DNA TGTGCCAGCAGTTTATCATCTCAGGGCAGGGGAATCGCTAACTATGGCTACACCTTC. The V gene is TRBV27, the J gene TRBJ1-2; D possibly corresponds to TRBD1 (6 bases). Between the trimmed V and J ends, which lost 0 bases and 0 bases, there was a span of 20 bases. Germline V CDR1 and CDR2: MNHEY, SMNVEV (reference sequence). The CDR3 loop spans 19 amino acids.

This sequence joins TRBV10-1 and TRBJ2-2; D is possibly TRBD2 (7 bases). The V gene lost 6 bases and the J gene lost 4 bases, with 18 bases spanning the gap. Germline CDR1 is WNHNN and CDR2 is SYGVQD (reference sequence). The CDR3 runs to 16 residues. For the CDR3, the DNA is TGCGCCAGCAGCGATCGCCGGGGGGCGAGCACCGGGGAGCTGTTTTTT. As protein: CASSDRRGASTGELFF.

The chain combines TRBV9 with TRBJ2-1; D is uncertain. The V and J ends lost 0 bases and 0 bases respectively, with 7 bases between them. The CDR3 runs 15 residues. The germline CDR1 and CDR2 sequences are SGDLS and YYNGEE. CDR3 sequence (DNA): TGTGCCAGCAGCGTAGGGAACAGCTCCTACAATGAGCAGTTCTTC. Protein sequence: CASSVGNSSYNEQFF. Together with reference TRBV9 and TRBJ2-1, the CDR3 gives the full variable domain: DSGVTQTPKHLITATGQRVTLRCSPRSGDLSVYWYQQSLDQGLQFLIQYYNGEERAKGNILERFSAQQFPDLHSELNLSSLELGDSALYFCASSVGNSSYNEQFFGPGTRLTVL.